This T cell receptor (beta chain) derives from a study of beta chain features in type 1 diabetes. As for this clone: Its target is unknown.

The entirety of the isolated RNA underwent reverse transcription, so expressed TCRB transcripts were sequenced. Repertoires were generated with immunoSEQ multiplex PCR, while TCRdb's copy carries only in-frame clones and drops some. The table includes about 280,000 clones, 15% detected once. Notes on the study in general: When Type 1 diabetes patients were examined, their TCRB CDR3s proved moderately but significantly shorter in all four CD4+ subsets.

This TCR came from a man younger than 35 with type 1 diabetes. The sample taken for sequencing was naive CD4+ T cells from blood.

This CDR3 is CASSQADTDTQYF. The CDR3 DNA sequence: TGCGCCAGCAGCCAGGCCGACACAGATACGCAGTATTTT. The chain recombines TRBV5-1 with TRBJ2-3; no definite D call. The CDR3 sequence is 13 residues long. Germline CDR1 is SGHRS and CDR2 is YFSETQ. V lost 4 bases and J 2 bases, leaving 8 bases between the germline ends.